Included here is one T cell receptor beta chain sequence, with context. The antigen is unknown. The data derive from a study of blood T cells in healthy people across ages. Overall study findings and caveats: Compared with aged donors, long-lived donors showed fewer expanded clones, suggesting selection.

Together with a sample-barcoded 5' primer, a J-beta primer mix was included in a second PCR lasting about 7 to 12 cycles. TCRdb called the 5' RACE reads again in MiXCR, with one record for every CDR3 protein. The sample consists of 250,000 to 300,000 distinct CDR3 sequences, less than 30% of them appearing once. CDR3 size: 17 residues. CDR1 is LGHNA and CDR2 is YNFKEQ in the germline V gene. This chain uses TRBV4-2 with TRBJ2-5; 12 nucleotides agree with TRBD2. The J call could be wrong; TRBJ2-7 is a better fit for the DNA end. The TCR originated in a woman aged 65 to 85 in good health. Sequencing was performed on blood. The CDR3 here is CASSQGFGTSGFYEQYF. The CDR3 DNA follows: TGTGCCAGCAGCCAAGGTTTCGGGACTAGCGGGTTCTACGAGCAGTACTTC.